This T cell receptor (beta chain) emerged from a study of T cells after yellow fever vaccination. Germline CDR1 and CDR2: SGHDN and FVKESK. V was trimmed by 0 bases and J by 5 bases, leaving 10 bases between them. The CDR3 loop spans 15 amino acids. TCRdb processed the 5' RACE reads anew with MiXCR; each CDR3 protein has one entry. The table has some 160,000 distinct CDR3 sequences, under 7.5% seen once; the top ten hold over 2%. To note about this clonotype: Antigen unknown.

Study conclusions and caveats: Most primary-vaccination clones reappeared after the booster (about 97% CD4, 75% to 90% CD8).

The chain is built from TRBV14 and TRBJ1-4; a possible D gene is TRBD1 (6 bases). The sequencing here drew on CD4+ T cells sorted from PBMCs, taken about 5 days after the first yellow fever vaccination. The source of this sequence is a man aged 18 to 30 who received the YFV17D yellow fever vaccine. The CDR3 sequence is CASSQDRGGNEKLFF. Here the CDR3 DNA reads TGTGCCAGCAGCCAAGACAGGGGAGGGAATGAAAAACTGTTTTTT.